This T cell receptor (beta chain) was recorded in a study of T cells in Graves' hyperthyroidism and ophthalmopathy. Using RNA transcripts as the source, TCR beta CDR3 regions were amplified. Primed by the HTBI set, a first-round RT-PCR was run on the TCR CDR3. TCRdb ran MiXCR on the multiplex PCR reads and lists one entry per CDR3 protein. The table has under 700,000 distinct CDR3 sequences, about 45% seen once. Stable Graves' hyperthyroidism denoted no ophthalmopathy progression over 18 months. The V end lost 3 bases, the J end lost 5 bases, and 14 bases lay between the germline ends. The germline V gene has CDR1 SGDLS and CDR2 YYNGEE. CDR3 length equals 14 residues. This clonotype has at least ten counts. Its antigen is undetermined. Points from the study as a whole: Blood also showed most of the thyroid clonotypes that were expanded above 0.001. Classification by a 13 V-J model distinguished ophthalmopathy from stable hyperthyroidism.

This receptor was taken from a woman aged 18-29 years with Graves' hyperthyroidism. This chain connects TRBV9 to TRBJ1-1; no reliable D call. Sequencing was carried out using peripheral blood or thyroid tissue (not recorded which). The DNA of the CDR3 is TGTGCCAGCAGCGATGGACCCCTGGGAACTGAAGCTTTCTTT. It translates to CASSDGPLGTEAFF.